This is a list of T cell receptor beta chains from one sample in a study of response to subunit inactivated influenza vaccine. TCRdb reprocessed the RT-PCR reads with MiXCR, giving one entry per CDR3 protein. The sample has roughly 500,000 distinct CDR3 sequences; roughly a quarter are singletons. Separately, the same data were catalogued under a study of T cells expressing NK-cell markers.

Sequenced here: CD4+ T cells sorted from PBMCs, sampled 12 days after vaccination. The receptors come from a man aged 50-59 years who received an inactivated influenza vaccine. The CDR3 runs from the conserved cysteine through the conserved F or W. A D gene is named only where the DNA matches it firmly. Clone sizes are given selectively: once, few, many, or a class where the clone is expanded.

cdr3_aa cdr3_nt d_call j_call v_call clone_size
CASSHNNSPLHF TGTGCCAGCAGCCACAATAATTCACCCCTCCACTTT . TRBJ1-6 TRBV7-9 many
CSARSTTGGSSNEQFF TGCAGTGCTCGATCCACCACCGGCGGGAGCTCAAATGAGCAGTTCTTC TRBD2 TRBJ2-1 TRBV20-1 .
CASSYGRGFRPFF TGTGCCAGCAGTTACGGTCGGGGATTTAGGCCGTTCTTC . TRBJ2-1 TRBV6-2/TRBV6-3 few
CSVLTETHEQFF TGCAGCGTACTCACAGAGACCCATGAGCAGTTCTTC . TRBJ2-1 TRBV29-1 .
CASSLWEKETQYF TGTGCCAGCAGCTTATGGGAGAAAGAGACCCAGTACTTC . TRBJ2-5 TRBV7-2 .
CSVSGQGVTEAFF TGCAGCGTCTCCGGACAGGGGGTTACTGAAGCTTTCTTT TRBD1 TRBJ1-1 TRBV29-1 .
CASSRQPIQETQYF TGTGCCAGCAGCCGACAGCCGATTCAAGAGACCCAGTACTTC . TRBJ2-5 TRBV11-2 .
CASSSSGGYNEQFF TGCGCCAGCAGCTCTAGCGGGGGTTACAATGAGCAGTTCTTC TRBD2 TRBJ2-1 TRBV5-1 many
CASSPGGSTYEQYF TGTGCCAGCAGCCCAGGGGGCTCCACCTACGAGCAGTACTTC TRBD1 TRBJ2-7 TRBV11-1 .
CARSLTRTNQETQYF TGTGCCAGGAGTTTAACCCGGACTAACCAAGAGACCCAGTACTTC . TRBJ2-5 TRBV12-3/TRBV12-4 once
CASSLELINSEQYF TGTGCCAGCAGCTTAGAACTCATAAATTCCGAGCAGTACTTC . TRBJ2-7 TRBV11-2 .
CASRGTGRDTGELFF TGTGCCAGCAGGGGGACAGGAAGAGATACCGGGGAGCTGTTTTTT TRBD1 TRBJ2-2 TRBV7-2 .
CASSRRQGIYEQYF TGTGCCAGCAGTAGGCGACAGGGAATCTACGAGCAGTACTTC TRBD1 TRBJ2-7 TRBV6-1 few
CASSLVLGVEQFF TGTGCCAGCAGCTTAGTTTTGGGAGTTGAGCAGTTCTTC . TRBJ2-1 TRBV7-8 .
CATSRDLVGRSGELFF TGTGCCACCAGCAGAGATTTGGTGGGGCGCAGCGGGGAGCTGTTTTTT . TRBJ2-2 TRBV15 .
CASHRGGFGYTF TGTGCCAGCCACCGGGGAGGATTCGGCTACACCTTC . TRBJ1-2 TRBV6-2/TRBV6-3 .
CASSQDSLRTGLNYEQYF TGCGCCAGCAGCCAAGATTCCCTACGGACAGGACTAAACTACGAGCAGTACTTC . TRBJ2-7 TRBV4-3 many
CASSLGGRAAGYTF TGTGCCAGCAGCTTAGGAGGTCGGGCCGCTGGCTACACCTTC . TRBJ1-2 TRBV7-2 .
CAIKGGGPYNEQFF TGTGCCATCAAGGGCGGGGGGCCCTACAATGAGCAGTTCTTC TRBD2 TRBJ2-1 TRBV10-3 .
CASSRLRYNEQFF TGCGCCAGCAGCCGTCTACGCTACAATGAGCAGTTCTTC . TRBJ2-1 TRBV4-3 few
CSAGLGVAEETQYF TGCAGTGCTGGCCTCGGCGTGGCAGAAGAGACCCAGTACTTC . TRBJ2-5 TRBV20-1 .
CASSGQGVSEKLFF TGTGCCAGCAGCGGACAGGGGGTGAGCGAAAAACTGTTTTTT TRBD1 TRBJ1-4 TRBV7-9 .
CASSSPGTADNEQFF TGTGCCAGCAGTTCCCCCGGGACAGCGGACAATGAGCAGTTCTTC TRBD1 TRBJ2-1 TRBV6-5 .
CASSQDPSGVRSYEQYF TGTGCCAGCAGCCAAGATCCGTCCGGGGTGAGGTCCTACGAGCAGTACTTC . TRBJ2-7 TRBV4-2 .
CASSRGSGEAFF TGTGCCAGTAGTCGCGGCAGCGGTGAGGCTTTCTTT . TRBJ1-1 TRBV19 few
CASSLLEGFYEQYF TGCGCCAGCAGCTTGTTGGAGGGGTTCTACGAGCAGTACTTC . TRBJ2-7 TRBV5-1 .
CASSLGTGFSQETQYF TGTGCCAGCAGCTTGGGAACAGGGTTTTCGCAAGAGACCCAGTACTTC . TRBJ2-5 TRBV7-2 few
CSHLGHRLNTEAFF TGCAGCCACCTAGGCCACCGATTGAACACTGAAGCTTTCTTT . TRBJ1-1 TRBV29-1 many